The 21 T cell receptor beta chains presented below share a single source sample, sequenced in a study of cytomegalovirus exposure and HLA in healthy donors. This PCR relied on a set of 60 Vbeta primers and 13 Jbeta primers. Libraries were prepared by immunoSEQ multiplex PCR; TCRdb keeps only in-frame clonotypes and omits some of them. The table lists about 190,000 clones, approximately 86% of them singletons. The specimen was PBMCs. The receptors shown here come from a woman under 30 in good health and CMV-seronegative.

The rearrangement joins TRBV27 to TRBJ2-5; 8 positions agree with TRBD1. This CDR3 region has 14 residues. V shed 4 bases, J shed 2 bases, and the junction held 3 bases outside the gene matches. Germline V gene lookup returns CDR1 MNHEY and CDR2 SMNVEV (reference sequence). CDR3 DNA: TGTGCCAGCAGTTCCAGACAGGGGCAAGAGACCCAGTACTTC. This sequence encodes CASSSRQGQETQYF.

The chain uses TRBV9 and TRBJ2-1; maybe TRBD2 (7 bases). Germline loops: CDR1 SGDLS, CDR2 YYNGEE. The ends were cut back, 9 bases at V and 7 bases at J, with 23 bases in the middle. This CDR3 region has 15 residues. Written as DNA, the CDR3 is TGTGCCACCCGCCCTGCGGGGGCGGAGGGGAATGAGCAGTTCTTC. It encodes CATRPAGAEGNEQFF. The full variable domain, in which reference TRBV9 and TRBJ2-1 provide the parts outside the CDR3, is DSGVTQTPKHLITATGQRVTLRCSPRSGDLSVYWYQQSLDQGLQFLIQYYNGEERAKGNILERFSAQQFPDLHSELNLSSLELGDSALYFCATRPAGAEGNEQFFGPGTRLTVL.

A few counts support this clone. This rearrangement joins TRBV27 to TRBJ1-6; 7 positions agree with TRBD1. The CDR3 totals 15 residues. Germline V gene data show CDR1 as MNHEY and CDR2 as SMNVEV (reference sequence). V lost 4 bases to trimming and J lost 10 bases; unmatched junction nucleotides: 10. The CDR3 is CASSYRQGPSSPLHF. The CDR3 region has the DNA TGTGCCAGCAGTTACCGACAGGGCCCGAGCTCACCCCTCCACTTT.

V gene TRBV27 combines with J gene TRBJ1-3, with D tentatively TRBD1 (5 bases). The germline gives CDR1 MNHEY, CDR2 SMNVEV (reference sequence). V lost 4 bases and J 0 bases, leaving 19 bases between the germline ends. The CDR3 contains 18 residues. The CDR3 here is CASSSPPLQGPSGNTIYF. CDR3 DNA: TGTGCCAGCAGTTCCCCCCCCCTTCAGGGCCCCTCTGGAAACACCATATATTTT.

The rearrangement uses TRBV7-3 and TRBJ2-5; D possibly corresponds to TRBD2 (6 bases). Germline CDR1 reads SGHTA; CDR2 reads FQGTGA. The CDR3 consists of 13 residues. V lost 5 bases and J lost 3, with 10 bases in between. CDR3 DNA sequence: TGTGCCAGCAGCCGCGGGGCAAAAGAGACCCAGTACTTC. Translated: CASSRGAKETQYF.

The chain has TRBV7-6 and TRBJ1-2; TRBD1 agrees at 7 bases. The trim removed 0 bases at V and 8 bases at J, leaving 9 bases unmatched. Per germline, CDR1 SGHVS and CDR2 FNYEAQ. CDR3 length: 15 residues. Written as DNA, the CDR3 is TGTGCCAGCAGCTTAGCGCCCCGCCAGGGGGAAGGCTACACCTTC. It translates to CASSLAPRQGEGYTF.

The rearrangement joins TRBV7-9 to TRBJ2-4, with TRBD2 as a possible D gene (5 bases). Looked up from germline, CDR1 is SEHNR and CDR2 is FQNEAQ (reference sequence). Between the trimmed V and J ends, which lost 1 base and 6 bases, there was a span of 19 bases. The CDR3 sequence is 17 residues long. The CDR3 coding sequence is TGTGCCAGCAGCTTAGGTCTTATAGCGCTGGGGATAAACATTCAGTACTTC. As protein: CASSLGLIALGINIQYF.

The V and J genes are TRBV27 and TRBJ1-1; 9 nucleotides line up with TRBD1. The CDR3 extends over 15 amino acids. V was pared by 1 base and J by 2 bases, with 2 bases of the junction left unmatched. CDR1 MNHEY and CDR2 SMNVEV come from the germline V gene (reference sequence). CDR3 protein: CASSLLGQGNTEAFF. The CDR3 DNA reads TGTGCCAGCAGTTTATTGGGACAGGGCAACACTGAAGCTTTCTTT.

This rearrangement joins TRBV30 to TRBJ1-1; possible D gene TRBD1, 5 bases. Germline V lookup: CDR1 GTSNPN, CDR2 SVGIG (reference sequence). V was trimmed by 1 base and J by 1 base, leaving 10 bases between them. The CDR3 is made up of 14 amino acids. The CDR3 region is CAWSAGRGNTEAFF. The CDR3, as DNA: TGTGCCTGGAGTGCGGGTAGGGGGAACACTGAAGCTTTCTTT.

This clone has only one observation. The rearrangement links TRBV13 to TRBJ2-7; 11 positions match TRBD2. This CDR3 is 14 amino acids long. The germline V gene has CDR1 PRHDT and CDR2 FYEKMQ (reference sequence). Losses at the gene ends were 5 bases for V and 5 bases for J; bases not matched to a gene: 5. The CDR3: CASSRGLAGNEQYF. The CDR3 nucleotides read TGTGCCAGCAGCCGAGGACTAGCGGGTAACGAGCAGTACTTC.

This clone was found a few times. The gene calls are TRBV6-1 and TRBJ1-2; no reliable D call. This CDR3 region has 13 residues. Trimming took off 4 bases at V and 2 bases at J, with 8 bases between the two ends. Germline lookup yields CDR1 MNHNS and CDR2 SASEGT. The CDR3 here is CASSGAGNYGYTF. The CDR3 nucleotides read TGTGCCAGCAGTGGGGCAGGCAACTATGGCTACACCTTC.

V and J are TRBV6-1 and TRBJ2-1; TRBD2 is a possible D gene (5 bases). Trimming removed 2 bases from V and 8 bases from J, with 13 bases in between. This CDR3 comprises 14 residues. Germline CDR1 MNHNS, CDR2 SASEGT. The CDR3 spells CASSELGRGDEQFF. The CDR3, as DNA: TGTGCCAGCAGTGAACTTGGTCGGGGAGATGAGCAGTTCTTC.

This rearrangement joins TRBV27 to TRBJ2-6, with D uncertain. The CDR3 loop spans 17 amino acids. The germline V gene has CDR1 MNHEY and CDR2 SMNVEV (reference sequence). V gave up 5 bases and J gave up 0 bases, with 14 bases separating them. CDR3 sequence (DNA): TGTGCCAGCAGTCCCGGTCTCCCCCCCTCTGGGGCCAACGTCCTGACTTTC. Protein sequence: CASSPGLPPSGANVLTF.

The chain combines TRBV6-5 with TRBJ2-7; D remains unclear. The V gene's germline CDR1 is MNHEY and CDR2 SVGAGI. There are 14 residues in the CDR3. Trimming pared 0 bases from V and 9 bases from J, leaving 15 bases between. CDR3 DNA sequence: TGTGCCAGCAGTTACTCGTCAGACGGAGCTGGGCAGTACTTC. It specifies CASSYSSDGAGQYF.

This clone was recorded once. V and J are TRBV28 and TRBJ1-5; weak D call: TRBD1 (5 bases). This CDR3 comprises 16 residues. V lost 3 bases and J lost 6, with 18 bases in between. Germline lookup yields CDR1 MDHEN and CDR2 SYDVKM. The CDR3 sequence: CASSFLRGWRGQPQHF. DNA of the CDR3: TGTGCCAGCAGTTTCCTCCGGGGGTGGCGAGGTCAGCCCCAGCATTTT.

The chain uses TRBV5-4 and TRBJ2-7; 10 nucleotides align to TRBD1. Trimming cost V 2 bases and J 5 bases; bases outside gene matches: 1. This CDR3 has 13 residues. The V gene's germline CDR1 is SGHNT and CDR2 YYREEE (reference sequence). The CDR3 loop reads CASSFGQGDEQYF. CDR3 sequence (DNA): TGTGCCAGCAGCTTTGGACAGGGGGACGAGCAGTACTTC.

This clone was detected only once. The V and J genes are TRBV29-1 and TRBJ2-5; D possibly corresponds to TRBD1 (7 bases). The last part of the DNA fits TRBJ2-7 better; the J call may be wrong. In germline, CDR1 is SQVTM, CDR2 ANQGSEA. The CDR3 covers 12 residues. CDR3 residues: CSVAGQTYEQYF. The CDR3 nucleotides are TGCAGCGTGGCGGGACAGACTTACGAGCAGTACTTC.

The CDR3: CASSRSGGGSSYEQYF. In DNA, the CDR3 is TGTGCCAGCAGCCGAAGCGGTGGCGGATCCTCCTACGAGCAGTACTTC. The rearrangement joins TRBV16 to TRBJ2-7; maybe TRBD2 (5 bases). Germline V gene lookup returns CDR1 KGHSY and CDR2 FQNENV. The CDR3 loop spans 16 amino acids. The V gene lost 4 bases and the J gene lost 0 bases, with 16 bases spanning the gap. Variable domain in full (rest from reference TRBV16 and TRBJ2-7): GEEVAQTPKHLVRGEGQKAKLYCAPIKGHSYVFWYQQVLKNEFKFLISFQNENVFDETGMPKERFSAKCLPNSPCSLEIQATKLEDSAVYFCASSRSGGGSSYEQYFGPGTRLTVT.

The chain joins TRBV7-3 to TRBJ2-3, with D possibly TRBD2 on 7 matching bases. Germline loops: CDR1 SGHTA, CDR2 FQGTGA. V was clipped by 1 base and J by 6 bases, with 23 bases between them. This CDR3 has 18 residues. CDR3: CASSLRGGVPRLGDTQYF. The DNA of the CDR3 is TGTGCCAGCAGCTTAAGAGGGGGGGTGCCCAGGTTAGGGGATACGCAGTATTTT.

CDR3 sequence reads: CASSITASSYEQYF. The CDR3 nucleotides are TGTGCCAGTAGTATCACGGCTAGCTCCTACGAGCAGTACTTC. The rearrangement uses TRBV19 and TRBJ2-7; no clear D. Per the germline V gene, CDR1 is LNHDA and CDR2 is SQIVND (reference sequence). The CDR3 covers 14 residues. Trimming left V 3 bases short and J 0 bases short, with 9 bases between.

V is TRBV6-1 and J is TRBJ1-6, with D possibly being TRBD1 (6 bases). Per germline, CDR1 MNHNS and CDR2 SASEGT. V shed 6 bases and J shed 8 bases, with 17 bases lying between them. CDR3 length: 15 residues. In DNA form, the CDR3 reads TGTGCCAGCAGGATAACAGGGAGCGGAGATTCACCCCTCCACTTT. Translating it yields CASRITGSGDSPLHF.